The rows below give T cell receptor beta chains drawn from one sample of a study of control samples from healthy donors and cancer patients. The table came from immunoSEQ multiplex PCR; TCRdb's copy has only in-frame clones and leaves some out. This sample has about 29,000 clones; roughly nine tenths occur once, and the top ten carry about 3.6%. The material sequenced was formalin-fixed, paraffin-embedded tissue. All receptors derive from a female donor with melanoma. Each CDR3 is given with its conserved first and last residue. The D gene is left open where the match is weak. Clone size is stated in some rows and not others, as once, few, many or a class when expanded.

d_gene,abundance,j_gene,v_gene,CDR3aa,CDR3nt
-,-,TRBJ2-1,TRBV10-3,CAIKDPSYNKQFF,TGTGCCATCAAAGATCCCTCCTACAATAAGCAGTTCTTC
-,-,TRBJ1-1,TRBV2,CASRGLPNTEAFF,TGTGCCAGCAGGGGCCTACCGAACACTGAAGCTTTCTTT
-,few,TRBJ1-1,TRBV5-4,CASSFWAGLNTEAFF,TGTGCCAGCAGCTTCTGGGCGGGACTGAACACTGAAGCTTTCTTT
-,-,TRBJ2-2,TRBV5-5,CASSLVRTDTGELFF,TGTGCCAGCAGCTTGGTTAGGACAGACACCGGGGAGCTGTTTTTT
TRBD2,-,TRBJ2-3,TRBV4-3,CASSQGGRVSDTQYF,TGCGCCAGCAGCCAAGGCGGGAGGGTCTCAGATACGCAGTATTTT
TRBD1,-,TRBJ1-1,TRBV6-5,CASSLGTGNTEAFF,TGTGCCAGCAGCCTCGGGACAGGGAACACTGAAGCTTTCTTT
-,few,TRBJ1-1,TRBV7-6,CASSLREGLGDTEAFF,TGTGCCAGCAGCTTAAGAGAGGGCCTGGGGGACACTGAAGCTTTCTTT
-,-,TRBJ1-4,TRBV15,CATSRDPREVGEKLFF,TGTGCCACCAGCAGAGATCCCCGGGAGGTCGGTGAAAAACTGTTTTTT
-,-,TRBJ1-1,TRBV18,CASSPTTRSVGYTEAFF,TGTGCCAGCTCACCTACCACACGTTCTGTCGGATACACTGAAGCTTTCTTT
-,-,TRBJ1-2,TRBV5-4,CASSDQGGNGYTF,TGTGCCAGCAGCGATCAGGGAGGAAATGGCTACACCTTC
-,-,TRBJ2-1,TRBV3-1/TRBV3-2,CASSQDSILYSYNEQFF,TGTGCCAGCAGCCAAGATTCCATCCTCTACTCCTACAATGAGCAGTTCTTC
-,-,TRBJ2-5,TRBV9,CASSPRGQGRETQYF,TGTGCCAGCAGCCCCAGAGGGCAGGGGCGAGAGACCCAGTACTTC
-,-,TRBJ2-5,TRBV18,CASSRQETQYF,TGTGCCAGCTCACGCCAAGAGACCCAGTACTTC
-,-,TRBJ2-7,TRBV19,CASSGTLSYEQYF,TGTGCCAGTTCCGGGACTCTCTCCTACGAGCAGTACTTC
-,-,TRBJ2-5,TRBV7-7,CASSFSGRQETQYF,TGTGCCAGCAGCTTCTCAGGCAGGCAAGAGACCCAGTACTTC
-,-,TRBJ2-1,TRBV5-4,CASSFILWESYNEQFF,TGTGCCAGCAGCTTTATTTTGTGGGAGTCCTACAATGAGCAGTTCTTC
-,-,TRBJ1-1,TRBV11-3,CASSLSGSEAFF,TGTGCCAGCAGCTTATCGGGGTCTGAAGCTTTCTTT
-,-,TRBJ2-5,TRBV29-1,CSAGTGRLETQYF,TGCAGCGCGGGGACGGGTCGATTAGAGACCCAGTACTTC
-,-,TRBJ2-6,TRBV6-1,CASSETLAGANVPTF,TGTGCCAGCAGTGAAACGCTAGCTGGGGCCAACGTCCCGACTTTC
TRBD1,-,TRBJ1-4,TRBV7-9,CASSLNRGQKEKLFF,TGTGCCAGCAGCCTCAACAGGGGGCAGAAAGAAAAACTGTTTTTT
TRBD2,-,TRBJ2-3,TRBV5-4,CAIFRSGSGADTQYF,TGTGCCATCTTTCGGTCCGGGAGCGGGGCAGATACGCAGTATTTT
-,-,TRBJ2-7,TRBV6-5,CASSYGNSLAYEQYF,TGTGCCAGCAGTTATGGGAACAGTCTTGCCTACGAGCAGTACTTC
-,few,TRBJ1-5,TRBV2,CASTRDVSQPQHF,TGTGCCAGCACTAGGGACGTCTCTCAGCCCCAGCATTTT
TRBD2,-,TRBJ2-2,TRBV10-3,CAISDGLARNTGELFF,TGTGCCATCAGTGATGGACTAGCGAGAAACACCGGGGAGCTGTTTTTT
-,-,TRBJ2-3,TRBV19,CASSIGNSLTDTQYF,TGTGCCAGTAGTATAGGGAACAGCCTCACAGATACGCAGTATTTT
-,-,TRBJ1-5,TRBV3-1/TRBV3-2,CASSHSGSHQPQHF,TGTGCCAGCAGCCACTCCGGTTCGCATCAGCCCCAGCATTTT
TRBD2,-,TRBJ2-3,TRBV5-1,CASSPAAGGFLTDTQYF,TGCGCCAGCAGCCCCGCGGCGGGAGGCTTTCTCACAGATACGCAGTATTTT
-,-,TRBJ2-1,TRBV7-2,CASTLKNEQFF,TGTGCCAGCACCCTGAAGAATGAGCAGTTCTTC
-,-,TRBJ1-2,TRBV7-9,CASSLAQGTSCYGYTF,TGTGCCAGCAGCTTAGCGCAGGGGACTTCCTGCTATGGCTACACCTTC
-,-,TRBJ2-1,TRBV2,CASSRKPSSYNEQFF,TGTGCCAGCAGTAGGAAGCCGAGCTCCTACAATGAGCAGTTCTTC
TRBD2,-,TRBJ2-3,TRBV5-1,CASSLKAGGEDTQYF,TGCGCCAGCAGCCTAAAAGCGGGAGGGGAAGATACGCAGTATTTT
TRBD2,-,TRBJ2-2,TRBV4-3,CASRDTGRGSGELFF,TGCGCCAGCAGAGACACCGGGAGGGGTTCCGGGGAGCTGTTTTTT
-,few,TRBJ2-3,TRBV5-1,CASSSTSYTNTDTQYF,TGCGCCAGCAGCTCAACTAGCTATACTAACACAGATACGCAGTATTTT
-,once,TRBJ1-1,TRBV6-5,CASFPGVNTEAFF,TGTGCCAGCTTTCCAGGCGTGAACACTGAAGCTTTCTTT
-,once,TRBJ1-1,TRBV2,CASIRREGDEAFF,TGTGCCAGCATCAGAAGGGAGGGGGATGAAGCTTTCTTT
TRBD2,few,TRBJ2-2,TRBV7-9,CASSFSGRSGELFF,TGTGCCAGCAGCTTTAGCGGGAGGAGCGGGGAGCTGTTTTTT
TRBD1,-,TRBJ2-2,TRBV5-1,CASSLALHRGIGTGELFF,TGCGCCAGCAGCTTGGCTCTTCACAGGGGTATCGGCACCGGGGAGCTGTTTTTT
TRBD1,once,TRBJ1-5,TRBV19,CASTGDRGVLLNQPQHF,TGTGCCAGTACCGGGGACAGGGGGGTACTCCTCAATCAGCCCCAGCATTTT
-,once,TRBJ1-1,TRBV5-1,CASSPGPPGTEAFF,TGCGCCAGCAGCCCCGGGCCCCCGGGGACTGAAGCTTTCTTT
TRBD1,-,TRBJ2-7,TRBV9,CASSVAPGQGPPYEQYF,TGTGCCAGCAGCGTAGCCCCGGGACAGGGACCCCCCTACGAGCAGTACTTC
-,-,TRBJ1-4,TRBV3-1/TRBV3-2,CASSQAGEVEKLFF,TGTGCCAGCAGCCAAGCAGGGGAGGTTGAAAAACTGTTTTTT